A single sample gave rise to the 10 T cell receptor beta chains below, sequenced in a study of T cell clonality in common variable immunodeficiency. Sequencing was performed with immunoSEQ multiplex PCR; in TCRdb, only in-frame clones are kept and a portion is missing. Listed here are approximately 34,000 clones without any singletons, the top ten holding 0.8% to 1%. Sequencing was carried out using peripheral blood mononuclear cells. The receptors shown here come from a person aged 18-70 years in good health.

This clone was recorded at least ten times. The DNA ends 3 residues before the CDR3 does, and the rest of the CDR3 is filled in from the germline J gene. The chain carries TRBV5-1 and TRBJ2-5, with 10 bases that match TRBD2. Germline assignment: CDR1 SGHRS and CDR2 YFSETQ. V shed 5 bases, J shed 3 bases, and the junction held 4 bases outside the gene matches. The CDR3 sequence is 14 residues long. The CDR3 protein is CASSAGTSEETQYF. CDR3 bases read: TGCGCCAGCAGTGCCGGGACTAGCGAAGAGACC.

In this sample, this clone turned up many times. The sequenced fragment ends 3 residues before the CDR3 boundary, so the rest is inferred from the germline J gene. The rearrangement joins TRBV30 to TRBJ1-2; possibly TRBD1 for D (6 bases). Germline assignment: CDR1 GTSNPN and CDR2 SVGIG (reference sequence). This CDR3 spans 15 amino acids. CDR3 in amino acids: CAWRDSPIGVWGYTF. CDR3 bases read: TGTGCCTGGAGGGACAGTCCCATAGGGGTCTGGGGC.

This clone was counted many times. Read coverage stops 3 residues before the CDR3 terminus; the germline J gene supplies the remainder. This chain joins TRBV10-3 and TRBJ2-7; 9 positions agree with TRBD2. There are 15 residues in the CDR3. The V segment lost 8 bases and the J segment 0 bases; nucleotides outside the gene matches: 8. Germline CDR1 ENHRY, CDR2 SYGVKD. The part of the CDR3 DNA that was read is TGTGCCATCGGAGTAGCGGGAGAGAGCTCCTACGAG. Protein product: CAIGVAGESSYE. The complete CDR3 sequence is CAIGVAGESSYEQYF.

Worth noting for this clone: The missing CDR3 end, 3 residues past where the read stops, is filled in from the germline J gene. The same CDR3 also results from other DNA sequences found in this sample. J is TRBJ2-5 and V is TRBV20-1, with 11 nucleotides matching TRBD1. The CDR3 is made up of 12 amino acids. Per the germline V gene, CDR1 is DFQATT and CDR2 is SNEGSKA (reference sequence). Incomplete CDR3 DNA: TGCAGCGCCGGGACAGGGGGAGAGACC. Translating gives CSAGTGGET. In full, the CDR3 is CSAGTGGETQYF.

This clone has at least ten counts. The sequenced fragment ends 3 residues before the CDR3 boundary, so the rest is inferred from the germline J gene. The chain has TRBV4-1 and TRBJ1-1; D may be TRBD1 (5 bases). The CDR3 runs 13 residues. The germline V gene encodes CDR1 MGHRA and CDR2 YSYEKL. Trimming removed 0 bases at V and 5 bases at J, with 7 bases between. The CDR3 is CASSQDRGTEAFF. Incomplete CDR3 DNA: TGCGCCAGCAGCCAAGATCGGGGGACTGAA.

There are many counts of this clone. The observed sequence ends 3 residues before the CDR3 terminus, with the missing tail filled in from the germline J gene. The chain joins TRBV19 to TRBJ2-1; 12 positions match TRBD2. Germline trimming cut 5 bases from V and 7 bases from J; bases unmatched to any gene: 9. CDR1 is LNHDA and CDR2 is SQIVND in the germline V gene (reference sequence). The length of the CDR3 is 16 residues. Incomplete CDR3 DNA: TGTGCCAGTAGTTCTTTCTCTAGCGGGGGGGCGAATGAG. Translation: CASSSFSSGGANE. In full, the CDR3 reads CASSSFSSGGANEQFF.

This clone was observed at least ten times. CDR3 DNA (partial): TGCGCCAGCACTACGAATCCCACAGATACG. Translation: CASTTNPTDT. The CDR3 in its entirety is CASTTNPTDTQYF. V usage is TRBV5-1 and J usage is TRBJ2-3; D not resolved. The read ends 3 residues before the CDR3 terminus; that terminus is restored from the germline J gene. Trimming took 6 bases from V and 2 from J, leaving 10 bases between them. Per germline, CDR1 SGHRS and CDR2 YFSETQ. The CDR3 has 13 residues. Combining the CDR3 with reference TRBV5-1 and TRBJ2-3 gives the whole variable domain KAGVTQTPRYLIKTRGQQVTLSCSPISGHRSVSWYQQTPGQGLQFLFEYFSETQRNKGNFPGRFSGRQFSNSRSEMNVSTLELGDSALYLCASTTNPTDTQYFGPGTRLTVL.

As regards this clone: The CDR3 is cut off 3 residues early in the read; its end comes from the germline J gene. The V gene is TRBV25-1, the J gene TRBJ2-3; D gene uncertain. This CDR3 spans 14 amino acids. CDR1 and CDR2 from the germline V gene are MGHDK and SYGVNS. Trimming removed 4 bases from V and 0 bases from J, with 8 bases in between. The CDR3 sequence is CASSAPYSTDTQYF. Partial CDR3 DNA: TGTGCCAGCAGTGCTCCCTATAGCACAGATACG.

This clone has at least ten counts. The observed sequence ends 3 residues before the CDR3 terminus, with the missing tail filled in from the germline J gene. The V call is TRBV14, the J call TRBJ2-7, with 10 bases fitting TRBD2. V gave up 1 base and J gave up 0 bases; unmatched junction bases: 0. CDR3 length: 15 amino acids. Germline CDR1 and CDR2: SGHDN and FVKESK. Incomplete CDR3 DNA: TGTGCCAGCAGCCAAGTAGCGGGGGGCTCCTACGAG. Amino acid sequence: CASSQVAGGSYE. The CDR3, in full, reads CASSQVAGGSYEQYF.

There are many counts of this clone. The CDR3 goes on 3 residues after the read ends, and that part is filled in from the germline J gene. The V call is TRBV12-5, the J call TRBJ2-2; 9 positions agree with TRBD1. V lost 1 base, J lost 6 bases, and 3 bases stayed unmatched. CDR1 is LGHNT, CDR2 FRNRAP, per germline. This CDR3 has 15 residues. The CDR3 loop reads CASGLAQGAAGELFF. The CDR3 bases that were read are TGTGCTAGTGGTTTGGCACAGGGGGCCGCCGGGGAG.